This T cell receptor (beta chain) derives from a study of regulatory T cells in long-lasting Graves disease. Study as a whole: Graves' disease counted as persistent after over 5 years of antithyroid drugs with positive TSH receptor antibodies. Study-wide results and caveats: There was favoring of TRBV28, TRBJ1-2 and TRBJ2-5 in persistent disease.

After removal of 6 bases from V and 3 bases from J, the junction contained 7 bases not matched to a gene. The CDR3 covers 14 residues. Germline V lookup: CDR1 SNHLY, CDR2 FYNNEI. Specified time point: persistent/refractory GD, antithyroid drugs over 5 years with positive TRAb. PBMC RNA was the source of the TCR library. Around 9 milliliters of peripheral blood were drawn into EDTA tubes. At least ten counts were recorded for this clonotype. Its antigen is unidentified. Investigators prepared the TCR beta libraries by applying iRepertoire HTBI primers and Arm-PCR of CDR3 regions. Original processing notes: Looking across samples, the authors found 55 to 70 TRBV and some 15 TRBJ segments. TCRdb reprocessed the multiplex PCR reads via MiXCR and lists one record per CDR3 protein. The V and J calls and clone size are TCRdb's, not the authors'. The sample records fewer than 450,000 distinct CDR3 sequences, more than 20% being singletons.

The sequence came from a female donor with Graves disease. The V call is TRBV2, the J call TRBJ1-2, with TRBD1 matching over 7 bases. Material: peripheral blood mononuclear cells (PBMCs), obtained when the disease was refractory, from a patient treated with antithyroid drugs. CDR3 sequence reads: CASSPRQGHYGYTF. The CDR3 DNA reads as TGTGCCAGCAGCCCAAGACAGGGCCACTATGGCTACACCTTC.